Shown below are 5 T cell receptor beta chains from a single sample sequenced in a study of T cell responses to AZD1222 COVID-19 vaccine. Method: immunoSEQ multiplex PCR; TCRdb's copy keeps in-frame clones and lacks some. Here the sample spans about 150,000 clones, roughly 85% being singletons. The sequencing used peripheral blood, collected on day 0 of AZD1222 vaccination. These receptors were collected from an adult in good health.

This chain joins TRBV5-1 and TRBJ2-3; TRBD1 aligns across 9 bases. Trimming cost V 2 bases and J 4 bases; bases outside gene matches: 14. From germline, CDR1 is SGHRS and CDR2 YFSETQ. The CDR3 totals 18 residues. This chain's CDR3 is CASSLLTGQGKASDTQYF. The CDR3 nucleotides read TGCGCCAGCAGCTTACTAACCGGACAGGGGAAGGCGTCAGATACGCAGTATTTT.

This rearrangement joins TRBV4-1 to TRBJ1-5, with D maybe TRBD1 (5 bases). Germline V CDR1 and CDR2: MGHRA, YSYEKL. Trimming removed 4 bases at V and 1 base at J, with 20 bases between. The CDR3 has 18 amino acids. The CDR3 coding sequence is TGCGCCAGCAGCCGCCTACCGGGACCCCCGGGGAGCAATCAGCCCCAGCATTTT. This codes for CASSRLPGPPGSNQPQHF.

The rearrangement uses TRBV10-2 and TRBJ1-3, with D tentatively TRBD1 (6 bases). V lost 4 bases and J lost 9, with 10 bases in between. CDR3 length equals 12 residues. Germline assignment: CDR1 WSHSY and CDR2 SAAADI. CDR3 residues: CASSGGGGTIYF. CDR3 in DNA: TGCGCCAGCAGTGGAGGGGGAGGCACCATATATTTT.

This clone came up once. The chain uses TRBV15 and TRBJ2-7; 7 nucleotides line up with TRBD1. The germline V gene encodes CDR1 LNHNV and CDR2 YYDKDF (reference sequence). The CDR3 contains 15 residues. V shed 4 bases and J 5 bases; nucleotides not matched to a gene: 11. CDR3 in amino acids: CATSTETVTGNEQYF. The CDR3 bases are TGTGCCACCAGCACGGAGACAGTGACAGGGAACGAGCAGTACTTC.

The V call is TRBV12-3 or TRBV12-4, the J call TRBJ1-1; D unresolved. V lost 6 bases and J lost 1, with 9 bases in between. This CDR3 is 13 amino acids long. The CDR3 reads CASSLYQNTEAFF. The CDR3 nucleotides read TGTGCCAGCAGCCTCTACCAGAACACTGAAGCTTTCTTT.